The clone carrying this TCR beta chain turned up a few times. What it recognizes is unknown. Germline V CDR1 and CDR2: SEHNR, FQNEAQ (reference sequence). This CDR3 has 16 residues. V was clipped by 1 base and J by 5 bases; unmatched bases: 10. Investigators sought sequencing depths of between 1 in 200,000 and 1 in 1 million T cells. Sequenced by immunoSEQ multiplex PCR; TCRdb stores in-frame clones only, minus some. The sample lists approximately 320,000 clones, under 70% occurring once. The sample belongs to a study of cytotoxic CD8 clonotypes in ibrutinib-treated CLL. General study results and limits: Contraction or stability on treatment characterized the public clonotypes, which were uncommon. Researchers report that baseline clonality outpaced age-matched healthy donors and tracked circulating CD8+ T-cell counts.

This rearrangement joins TRBV7-9 to TRBJ2-5; 7 bases match TRBD1. The sequences come from PBMCs, collected after 36 months of ibrutinib treatment. The origin of this receptor is a human donor with chronic lymphocytic leukemia. The CDR3, as DNA: TGTGCCAGCAGCTTAGAGGGCATTGCCAGGGGGGAGACCCAGTACTTC. Residues: CASSLEGIARGETQYF.